This TCR beta chain was recorded in a study of T cells in Graves' hyperthyroidism and ophthalmopathy. The CDR3 contains 11 residues. CDR1 MDHEN and CDR2 SYDVKM come from the germline V gene. Trimming took off 8 bases at V and 0 bases at J, with 4 bases between the two ends. Amplification yielded TCR beta CDR3 regions, with RNA transcripts as the source. HTBI primers were the set used in a first-round RT-PCR of the TCR CDR3. TCRdb re-called the multiplex PCR reads through MiXCR, storing one row per CDR3 protein. The sample has roughly 150,000 distinct CDR3 sequences, 8% to 9.5% seen once; the top ten hold 22%. The table lists this clonotype with many counts.

The sequenced material came from blood. The TCR sequence derives from a woman between 18 and 29 years old with Graves' hyperthyroidism that later progressed to Graves' ophthalmopathy. The rearrangement uses TRBV28 and TRBJ1-1; no reliable D call. CDR3 sequence (DNA): TGTGCCAGCCTCATGAACACTGAAGCTTTCTTT. The encoded protein is CASLMNTEAFF.